Given below is one TCR beta chain in context. Trimming cost V 3 bases and J 2 bases, with 9 bases left between them. The CDR3 spans 14 residues. Germline assignment: CDR1 SGHNT and CDR2 YYREEE (reference sequence). Patients of the Seattle cohort, enrolled during active infection, were followed longitudinally. In the original workflow: Reference gene primers were amplified, and this amplification served to estimate nucleated cell counts. Repertoires were generated with immunoSEQ multiplex PCR, while TCRdb's copy carries only in-frame clones and drops some. V and J calls and clone size are copied from that table; D and trimming were computed from the DNA. This sample has about 300,000 clones, with approximately 90% found just once. The entry originates in a study of blood T cell repertoires in COVID-19. Across the whole study: Sites across the United States, Italy and Spain contributed samples from acute and convalescent COVID-19. Sources were T cells, B-cell-depleted T cells, or PBMCs; the material itself was cDNA or gDNA.

The sample comprised peripheral blood. The gene calls are TRBV5-4 and TRBJ1-3, with D uncertain. This receptor was obtained from a woman aged 25 to 45 with COVID-19, enrolled during active disease. The CDR3 DNA follows: TGTGCCAGCAGCTCGGTCGGGACTGGAAACACCATATATTTT. Translated: CASSSVGTGNTIYF.